Included here is one T cell receptor beta chain sequence, with context. Its antigen is not known. The CDR3 runs 14 residues. Germline V gene data show CDR1 as SGHVS and CDR2 as FQNEAQ. V was shortened by 5 bases and J by 4 bases, with 14 bases between the two germline ends. Assay: immunoSEQ multiplex PCR; the TCRdb copy retains only in-frame clones and omits some. This repertoire shows 130,000 or so clones, approximately 94% found once; its top ten account for around 6.6%. This sample is part of a study of T cell responses to AZD1222 COVID-19 vaccine. The study, taken as a whole, reports: Among spike-specific TCRs, nearly half reportedly target unmutated variant regions. Spike was spanned by vaccine-associated CD4 TCRs, which were dominant at 160-218 and 743-854. Donors were chiefly white British, with a greater number of females, and clonal diversity was perhaps underestimated. It was only 6 or 7 AZD1222 recipients who were seropositive at baseline.

This receptor was identified in an adult in good health. The chain joins TRBV7-8 to TRBJ1-2; perhaps TRBD1 as D (6 bases). Source: peripheral blood, taken on day 0 of AZD1222 vaccination. The CDR3 loop reads CASSPLQGSYGYTF. The CDR3 coding sequence is TGTGCCAGCAGCCCCCTTCAGGGGTCCTATGGCTACACCTTC.